The 17 T cell receptor beta chains below all came from one sample that was sequenced in a study of response to subunit inactivated influenza vaccine. TCRdb recomputed calls from the RT-PCR reads with MiXCR, one row per CDR3 protein. The table lists hundreds of thousands of distinct CDR3 sequences, 14% of them singletons. This specimen consisted of PBMCs from blood, obtained 14 days before vaccination. These receptors were collected from a man aged 50-59 years who received an inactivated influenza vaccine.

The chain carries TRBV7-3 and TRBJ2-1; 9 nucleotides align to TRBD2. The V gene end was trimmed by 5 bases and the J gene end by 10 bases; junction bases not matched to a gene: 9. Germline values: CDR1 SGHTA, CDR2 FQGTGA. The CDR3 runs to 14 residues. CDR3 DNA sequence: TGTGCCAGCAGCAAAACCGGGACTAGCAAGGAGCAGTTCTTC. It codes for CASSKTGTSKEQFF.

This clonotype was detected ten times or more. This chain connects TRBV5-6 to TRBJ2-5; D perhaps matches TRBD2 (5 bases). V dropped 4 bases and J dropped 2 bases, with 18 bases sitting between them. This CDR3 is built from 16 residues. The germline CDR1 and CDR2 sequences are SGHDT and YYEEEE. CDR3 loop: CASSPLYMGSQETQYF. In DNA form, the CDR3 reads TGTGCCAGCAGCCCGCTATATATGGGGAGTCAAGAGACCCAGTACTTC.

The chain combines TRBV18 with TRBJ2-2; 13 bases align to TRBD2. Losses at the gene ends were 3 bases for V and 2 bases for J; bases not matched to a gene: 3. This CDR3 has 17 amino acids. CDR1 is KGHSH, CDR2 LQKENI, per germline. CDR3 sequence reads: CASSPGLAGENTGELFF. The CDR3 nucleotides read TGTGCCAGCTCACCCGGACTAGCGGGGGAAAACACCGGGGAGCTGTTTTTT.

As concerns this clonotype: A junction boundary mismatches the germline segment, possibly from a read error. The J gene is TRBJ2-7, the V gene TRBV4-3; D possibly corresponds to TRBD2 (5 bases). Per germline, CDR1 LGHNA and CDR2 YSLEER. This CDR3 comprises 15 residues. The CDR3 protein is CAISPSVGALYEQYF. DNA for the CDR3: TGCGCCATCAGCCCTTCCGTGGGAGCCCTCTACGAGCAGTACTTC.

This clonotype was seen a handful of times. The gene calls are TRBV19 and TRBJ1-3, with D possibly TRBD1 on 6 matching bases. The CDR3 runs to 13 residues. Looked up from germline, CDR1 is LNHDA and CDR2 is SQIVND (reference sequence). V lost 7 bases to trimming and J lost 4 bases, with 11 bases between them. Written as DNA, the CDR3 is TGTGCCAGTACCGGGACACGCGGAAACACCATATATTTT. Translating gives CASTGTRGNTIYF. The full variable domain, with the rest looked up from reference TRBV19 and TRBJ1-3, is DGGITQSPKYLFRKEGQNVTLSCEQNLNHDAMYWYRQDPGQGLRLIYYSQIVNDFQKGDIAEGYSVSREKKESFPLTVTSAQKNPTAFYLCASTGTRGNTIYFGEGSWLTVV.

This clonotype was seen more than once but under ten times. The chain joins TRBV20-1 to TRBJ2-5; the match to TRBD2 covers 10 bases. Germline CDR1 DFQATT, CDR2 SNEGSKA (reference sequence). The V gene end was trimmed by 0 bases and the J gene end by 0 bases; junction bases not matched to a gene: 7. The CDR3 is 17 residues long. The CDR3 loop reads CSARDKREGWYQETQYF. The CDR3 coding sequence is TGCAGTGCTAGAGATAAGCGGGAGGGCTGGTACCAAGAGACCCAGTACTTC.

This chain connects TRBV9 to TRBJ2-3; 9 bases are shared with TRBD2. Looked up from germline, CDR1 is SGDLS and CDR2 is YYNGEE. CDR3 length: 15 residues. V was pared by 4 bases and J by 5 bases, with 8 bases of the junction left unmatched. DNA of the CDR3: TGTGCCAGCAGCTTCTTAGCGGGAGATCAAGATACGCAGTATTTT. As protein: CASSFLAGDQDTQYF.

In its sample, this clonotype was seen a few times. This chain connects TRBV5-1 to TRBJ1-4; 7 nucleotides agree with TRBD1. V lost 5 bases to trimming and J lost 5 bases; unmatched junction nucleotides: 12. This CDR3 region has 16 residues. Germline loops: CDR1 SGHRS, CDR2 YFSETQ. The CDR3 reads CASRTRGGVLNEKLFF. The DNA of the CDR3 is TGCGCCAGCAGAACTAGAGGGGGCGTGTTGAATGAAAAACTGTTTTTT.

This clonotype has just a few counts. The chain links TRBV20-1 to TRBJ2-7, with a weak D call TRBD1 (6 bases). V lost 6 bases to trimming and J lost 1 base, with 16 bases between them. The CDR3 is 14 residues long. Germline CDR1 is DFQATT and CDR2 is SNEGSKA (reference sequence). The CDR3 loop is CSAVKNRASYEQYF. Written as DNA, the CDR3 is TGCAGTGCCGTTAAAAACAGGGCGTCCTACGAGCAGTACTTC.

The chain employs TRBV30 and TRBJ2-1, with 10 bases identical to TRBD2. Trimming took 2 bases from V and 9 from J; bases not matched to a gene: 7. The CDR3 length is 14 residues. Germline CDR1 GTSNPN, CDR2 SVGIG (reference sequence). CDR3 in DNA: TGTGCCTGGAGTAAGGGACTAGCGCTCGGTGAGCAGTTCTTC. The encoded protein is CAWSKGLALGEQFF. The variable domain in full, with the rest retrieved from reference TRBV30 and TRBJ2-1, is SQTIHQWPATLVQPVGSPLSLECTVEGTSNPNLYWYRQAAGRGLQLLFYSVGIGQISSEVPQNLSASRPQDRQFILSSKKLLLSDSGFYLCAWSKGLALGEQFFGPGTRLTVL.

This clonotype was observed a handful of times. J is TRBJ1-3 and V is TRBV29-1, with no clear D. This CDR3 is built from 13 residues. Trimming removed 8 bases from V and 4 bases from J, with 15 bases in between. Germline V CDR1 and CDR2: SQVTM, ANQGSEA. The CDR3 region has the DNA TGCAGCTTTATACGGCCCCAAGGAAACACCATATATTTT. Its protein product is CSFIRPQGNTIYF.

The chain combines TRBV11-2 with TRBJ1-5, with TRBD1 as a possible D gene (5 bases). The CDR3 runs 16 residues. V lost 2 bases to trimming and J lost 5 bases, with 16 bases between them. Germline lookup yields CDR1 SGHAT and CDR2 FQNNGV. CDR3 in amino acids: CASSLSLGRVDQPQHF. CDR3 nucleotides: TGTGCCAGCAGCTTATCTTTGGGCAGGGTAGATCAGCCCCAGCATTTT.

The CDR3 DNA sequence: TGTGCCAGCAGTCGGGCTAGGACAGCCAACTACGAGCAGTACTTC. Amino acid sequence: CASSRARTANYEQYF. This rearrangement joins TRBV28 to TRBJ2-7; possibly TRBD1 for D (6 bases). The CDR3 covers 15 residues. V was trimmed by 5 bases and J by 3 bases, leaving 17 bases between them. From germline, CDR1 is MDHEN and CDR2 SYDVKM.

This clonotype was detected a few times. This rearrangement joins TRBV12-3 or TRBV12-4 to TRBJ2-2, with TRBD2 identical over 7 bases. This CDR3 has 17 amino acids. V shed 5 bases, J shed 5 bases, and the junction held 14 bases outside the gene matches. CDR3 loop: CASSTWEGEMKTGELFF. DNA for the CDR3: TGTGCCAGCAGTACCTGGGAGGGCGAAATGAAGACCGGGGAGCTGTTTTTT.

This clonotype was counted ten times or more. The genes are TRBV4-1 and TRBJ2-7; TRBD1 aligns across 7 bases. J gave up 6 bases and V 5 bases, and 7 bases lay outside the gene matches. The germline V gene has CDR1 MGHRA and CDR2 YSYEKL. The CDR3 sequence is 13 residues long. CDR3: CASSFHRGTEQYF. DNA for the CDR3: TGCGCCAGCAGCTTCCACAGGGGTACCGAGCAGTACTTC.

This clonotype was counted only a few times. This rearrangement joins TRBV9 to TRBJ2-1; D is possibly TRBD2 (6 bases). The CDR3 spans 13 residues. CDR1 SGDLS and CDR2 YYNGEE come from the germline V gene. Trimming removed 0 bases from V and 9 bases from J, with 10 bases in between. The CDR3 DNA is TGTGCCAGCAGCGTAGACGGGAGCTTTGAGCAGTTCTTC. Translated: CASSVDGSFEQFF.

This clonotype came up many times. This chain uses TRBV5-1 with TRBJ1-1; the D is unclear. The CDR3 runs 16 residues. The V gene lost 0 bases and the J gene lost 2 bases, with 14 bases spanning the gap. Looked up from germline, CDR1 is SGHRS and CDR2 is YFSETQ. The CDR3 reads CASSLGGRVYNTEAFF. Written as DNA, the CDR3 is TGCGCCAGCAGCTTGGGTGGGAGGGTTTACAACACTGAAGCTTTCTTT.